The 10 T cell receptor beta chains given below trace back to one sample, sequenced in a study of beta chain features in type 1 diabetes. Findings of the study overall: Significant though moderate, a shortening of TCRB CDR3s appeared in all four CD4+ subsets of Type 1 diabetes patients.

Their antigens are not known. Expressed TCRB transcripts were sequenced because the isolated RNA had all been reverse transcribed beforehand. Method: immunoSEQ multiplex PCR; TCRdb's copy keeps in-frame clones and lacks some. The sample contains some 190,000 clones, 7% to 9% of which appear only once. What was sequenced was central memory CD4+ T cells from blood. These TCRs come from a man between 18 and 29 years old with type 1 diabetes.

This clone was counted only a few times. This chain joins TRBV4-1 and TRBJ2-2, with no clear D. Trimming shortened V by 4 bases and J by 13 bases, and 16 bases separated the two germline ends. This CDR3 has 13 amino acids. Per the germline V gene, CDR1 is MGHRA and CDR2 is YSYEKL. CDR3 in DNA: TGCGCCAGCAGCCCAGCGTCACGAGAGACGCTGTTTTTT. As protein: CASSPASRETLFF.

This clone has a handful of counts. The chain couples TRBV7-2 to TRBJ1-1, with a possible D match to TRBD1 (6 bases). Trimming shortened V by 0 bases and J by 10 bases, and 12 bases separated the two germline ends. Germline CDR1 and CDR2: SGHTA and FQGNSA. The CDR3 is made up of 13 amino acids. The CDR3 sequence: CASSLAGAEGAFF. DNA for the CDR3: TGTGCCAGCAGCTTAGCGGGGGCTGAGGGAGCTTTCTTT.

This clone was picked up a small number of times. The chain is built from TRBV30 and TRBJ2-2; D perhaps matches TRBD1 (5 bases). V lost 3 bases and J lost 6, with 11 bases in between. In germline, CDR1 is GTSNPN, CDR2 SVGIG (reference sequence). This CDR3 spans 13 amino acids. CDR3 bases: TGTGCCTGGAGAAATAAGGGGTCCGGGGAGCTGTTTTTT. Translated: CAWRNKGSGELFF.

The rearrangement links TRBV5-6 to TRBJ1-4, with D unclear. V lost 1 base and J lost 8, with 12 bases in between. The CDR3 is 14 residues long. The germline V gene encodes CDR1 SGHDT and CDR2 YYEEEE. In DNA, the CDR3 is TGTGCCAGCAGCTTGCGGGGAGTTGAAGAAAAACTGTTTTTT. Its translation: CASSLRGVEEKLFF.

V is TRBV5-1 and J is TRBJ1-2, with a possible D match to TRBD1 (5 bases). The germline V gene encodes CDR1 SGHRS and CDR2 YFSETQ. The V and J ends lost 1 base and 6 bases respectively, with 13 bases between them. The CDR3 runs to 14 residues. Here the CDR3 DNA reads TGCGCCAGCAGCTTGCTGCCGACGGACAATGGCTACACCTTC. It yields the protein CASSLLPTDNGYTF.

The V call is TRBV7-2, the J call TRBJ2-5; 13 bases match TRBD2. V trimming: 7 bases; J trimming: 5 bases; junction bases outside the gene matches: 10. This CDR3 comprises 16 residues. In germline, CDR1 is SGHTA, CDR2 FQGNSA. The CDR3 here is CASTLQGLAGMETQYF. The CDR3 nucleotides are TGTGCCAGCACCCTACAGGGACTAGCGGGAATGGAGACCCAGTACTTC.

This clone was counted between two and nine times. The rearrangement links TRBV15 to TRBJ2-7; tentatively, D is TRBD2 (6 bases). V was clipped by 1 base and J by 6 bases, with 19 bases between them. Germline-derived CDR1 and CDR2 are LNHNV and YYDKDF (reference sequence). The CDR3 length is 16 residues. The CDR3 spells CATSRGGGTLSGEQYF. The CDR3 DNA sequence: TGTGCCACCAGCAGAGGTGGCGGGACTCTCTCCGGCGAGCAGTACTTC.

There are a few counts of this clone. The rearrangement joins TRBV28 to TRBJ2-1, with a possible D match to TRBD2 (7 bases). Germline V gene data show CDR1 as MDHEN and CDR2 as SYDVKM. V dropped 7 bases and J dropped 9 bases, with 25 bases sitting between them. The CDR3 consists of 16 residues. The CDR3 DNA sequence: TGTGCCAGCAACGTTAGGCCGGGACTATCAGGGGCTGAGCAGTTCTTC. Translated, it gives CASNVRPGLSGAEQFF.

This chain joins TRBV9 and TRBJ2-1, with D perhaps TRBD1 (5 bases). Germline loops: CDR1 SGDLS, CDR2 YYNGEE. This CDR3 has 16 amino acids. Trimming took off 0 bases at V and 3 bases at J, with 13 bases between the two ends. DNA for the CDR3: TGTGCCAGCAGCGTAGCGTTCCAGGGTGGCTACAATGAGCAGTTCTTC. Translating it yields CASSVAFQGGYNEQFF.

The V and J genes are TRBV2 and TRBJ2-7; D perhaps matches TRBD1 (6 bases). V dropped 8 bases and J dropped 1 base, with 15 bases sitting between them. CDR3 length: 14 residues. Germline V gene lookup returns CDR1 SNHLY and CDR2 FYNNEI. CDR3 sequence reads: CASRLVGQSYEQYF. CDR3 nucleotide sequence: TGTGCCAGCCGCCTAGTAGGACAGTCCTACGAGCAGTACTTC.